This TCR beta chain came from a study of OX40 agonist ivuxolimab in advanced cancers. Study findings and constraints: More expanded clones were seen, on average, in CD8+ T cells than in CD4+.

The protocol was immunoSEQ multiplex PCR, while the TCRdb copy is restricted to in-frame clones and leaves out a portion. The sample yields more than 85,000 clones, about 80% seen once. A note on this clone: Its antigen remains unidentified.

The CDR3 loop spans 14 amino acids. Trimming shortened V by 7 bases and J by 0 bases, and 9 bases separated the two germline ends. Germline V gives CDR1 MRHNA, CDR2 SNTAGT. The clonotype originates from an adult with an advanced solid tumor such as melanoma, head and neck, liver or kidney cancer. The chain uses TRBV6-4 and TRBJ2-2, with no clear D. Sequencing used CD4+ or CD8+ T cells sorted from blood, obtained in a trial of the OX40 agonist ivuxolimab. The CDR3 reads CASKEFSNTGELFF. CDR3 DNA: TGTGCCAGCAAGGAGTTCTCGAACACCGGGGAGCTGTTTTTT.